This TCR beta chain originates from a study of CD4 T cells in relation to SARS-CoV-2 and coronaviruses. The wider study: TCR beta CDR3s were sequenced after roughly ten-day antigen culture of PBMCs.

On this clone itself: Antigen specificity is unknown.

The germline CDR1 and CDR2 sequences are SGHRS and YFSETQ. The trim removed 3 bases at V and 2 bases at J, leaving 10 bases unmatched. The CDR3 runs 16 residues. CEF-cultured naive and memory CD4+ T cell DNA got survey-level sequencing. TCRdb keeps only in-frame clones here, not all; method: immunoSEQ multiplex PCR. The sample comprises more than 35,000 clones, 77% of which are singletons, and roughly 3% rests with the top ten. This chain links TRBV5-1 with TRBJ2-5, with TRBD1 matching 7 bases. The sequencing input was memory CD4+ T cells from PBMCs, cultured in vitro. This TCR derives from an adult with COVID-19. CDR3 coding DNA: TGCGCCAGCAGCTGGGATAAGGACAGGCTACAAGAGACCCAGTACTTC. This codes for CASSWDKDRLQETQYF.